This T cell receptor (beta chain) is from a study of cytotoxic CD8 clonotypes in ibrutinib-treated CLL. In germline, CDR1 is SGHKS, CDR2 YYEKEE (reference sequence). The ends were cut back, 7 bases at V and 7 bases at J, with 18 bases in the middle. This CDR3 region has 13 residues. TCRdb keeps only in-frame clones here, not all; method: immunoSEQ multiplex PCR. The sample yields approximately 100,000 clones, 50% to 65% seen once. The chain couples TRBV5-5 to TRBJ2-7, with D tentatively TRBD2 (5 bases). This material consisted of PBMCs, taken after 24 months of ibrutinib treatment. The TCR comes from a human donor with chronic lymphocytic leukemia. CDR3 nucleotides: TGTGCCAGCTGCTGGATGGAGGATTCTGAGCAGTACTTC. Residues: CASCWMEDSEQYF. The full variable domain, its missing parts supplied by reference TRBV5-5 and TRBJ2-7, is DAGVTQSPTHLIKTRGQQVTLRCSPISGHKSVSWYQQVLGQGPQFIFQYYEKEERGRGNFPDRFSARQFPNYSSELNVNALLLGDSALYLCASCWMEDSEQYFGPGTRLTVT.